This TCR beta chain was retrieved from a study of blood T cells in healthy people across ages. A sample-barcoded 5' primer and a J-beta primer mix were used in a second PCR of roughly 6 to 11 cycles. TCRdb reprocessed the 5' RACE reads with MiXCR, giving one entry per CDR3 protein. The sample yields roughly 2 million distinct CDR3 sequences, 40% to 55% seen once. This CDR3 is 14 amino acids long. Germline CDR1 is MRHNA and CDR2 is SNTAGT. J was trimmed by 12 bases and V by 0 bases; bases with no gene match: 7. This clonotype showed up just a few times. The sequencing sample was made of blood. The J gene is TRBJ2-1, the V gene TRBV6-4, with 8 bases lining up with TRBD1. This TCR came from a woman between 40 and 55 years old in good health. CDR3 DNA sequence: TGTGCCAGCAGTGACTCGGGTCAGGGGGCGTTGCAGTTCTTC. Protein product: CASSDSGQGALQFF.